The 23 T cell receptor beta chains in this list originate from one sample, sequenced in a study of blood T cell repertoires in COVID-19. Method: immunoSEQ multiplex PCR; TCRdb's copy keeps in-frame clones and lacks some. There are about 97,000 clones in the sample; more than 85% occur only once, and around 4% lies in the top ten. The sample was peripheral blood. The source of these receptors is a man aged 18 to 30 with acute or convalescent COVID-19.

The chain employs TRBV9 and TRBJ1-3; 8 positions match TRBD1. With V trimmed by 4 bases and J by 8 bases, 14 bases remained unmatched. CDR1 is SGDLS and CDR2 is YYNGEE in the germline V gene. The CDR3 runs 16 residues. The chain's CDR3 is CASSPTSGGTGDTIYF. DNA for the CDR3: TGTGCCAGCAGCCCGACCTCCGGCGGGACAGGCGACACCATATATTTT.

The chain recombines TRBV18 with TRBJ2-3; 10 nucleotides match TRBD2. The trim removed 6 bases at V and 0 bases at J, leaving 3 bases unmatched. The CDR3 is made up of 15 amino acids. Germline values: CDR1 KGHSH, CDR2 LQKENI. CDR3 sequence: CASSLLAGSTDTQYF. CDR3 DNA: TGTGCCAGCTCCCTACTAGCGGGGAGCACAGATACGCAGTATTTT.

This clone was picked up one time. This chain joins TRBV27 and TRBJ2-6; a possible D gene is TRBD1 (6 bases). Trimming pared 5 bases from V and 1 base from J, leaving 12 bases between. CDR1 is MNHEY and CDR2 is SMNVEV in the germline V gene (reference sequence). The CDR3 is 16 amino acids. CDR3 coding DNA: TGTGCCAGCAGTCCCCATACAGGGTCTGGGGCCAACGTCCTGACTTTC. Amino acids: CASSPHTGSGANVLTF.

CDR3 nucleotides: TGTGCCAGCAGCTTAGAGGGACAGGGACAAGATACGCAGTATTTT. Amino acid sequence: CASSLEGQGQDTQYF. The chain carries TRBV7-2 and TRBJ2-3; 9 bases align to TRBD1. The V gene end was trimmed by 1 base and the J gene end by 5 bases; junction bases not matched to a gene: 4. The CDR3 consists of 15 residues. Germline CDR1 is SGHTA and CDR2 is FQGNSA. Combining the CDR3 with reference TRBV7-2 and TRBJ2-3 gives the whole variable domain GAGVSQSPSNKVTEKGKDVELRCDPISGHTALYWYRQSLGQGLEFLIYFQGNSAPDKSGLPSDRFSAERTGGSVSTLTIQRTQQEDSAVYLCASSLEGQGQDTQYFGPGTRLTVL.

The chain uses TRBV14 and TRBJ2-4; no clear D gene. V lost 4 bases and J 9 bases, leaving 13 bases between the germline ends. Germline loops: CDR1 SGHDN, CDR2 FVKESK. CDR3 length equals 13 residues. CDR3 residues: CASSPTGNGIQYF. For the CDR3, the DNA is TGTGCCAGCAGCCCGACTGGCAATGGCATTCAGTACTTC.

The chain uses TRBV4-2 and TRBJ2-7, with 9 nucleotides matching TRBD2. The germline gives CDR1 LGHNA, CDR2 YNFKEQ. J lost 3 bases, V lost 1 base, and 7 bases had no gene match. The length of the CDR3 is 16 residues. CDR3 sequence (DNA): TGTGCCAGCAGCCAAGCTGGCGTAGCGGGGGTCTACGAGCAGTACTTC. This gives the protein CASSQAGVAGVYEQYF.

The rearrangement uses TRBV12-3 or TRBV12-4 and TRBJ1-1; a possible D gene is TRBD1 (6 bases). This CDR3 contains 12 residues. V lost 6 bases, J lost 8 bases, and 13 bases lay in between. CDR3 amino acids: CASSESGQEAFF. The CDR3 DNA sequence: TGTGCCAGCAGCGAATCGGGACAAGAAGCTTTCTTT.

This chain joins TRBV6-5 and TRBJ2-3; unclear D gene. This CDR3 is built from 15 residues. Germline V gene lookup returns CDR1 MNHEY and CDR2 SVGAGI. Deletions cut 0 bases from V and 0 bases from J, with 7 bases between. The CDR3 protein is CASSYSASSTDTQYF. CDR3 DNA sequence: TGTGCCAGCAGTTACTCGGCCTCTAGCACAGATACGCAGTATTTT.

CDR3 region: CASGSRGSYTEAFF. The CDR3 DNA sequence: TGTGCCAGCGGGAGTCGGGGTTCGTACACTGAAGCTTTCTTT. The V gene is TRBV6-5, the J gene TRBJ1-1, with D unclear. CDR3 length equals 14 residues. CDR1 MNHEY and CDR2 SVGAGI come from the germline V gene. Deletions cut 8 bases from V and 3 bases from J, with 16 bases between.

This clone was detected only once. The chain employs TRBV9 and TRBJ2-7; 10 nucleotides line up with TRBD2. J gave up 4 bases and V 4 bases, and 11 bases lay outside the gene matches. The germline gives CDR1 SGDLS, CDR2 YYNGEE. The CDR3 length is 16 residues. CDR3 DNA sequence: TGTGCCAGCAGCCAGGGGGCTAGCGGGAGTCTGTACGAGCAGTACTTC. It is translated as CASSQGASGSLYEQYF.

The rearrangement uses TRBV27 and TRBJ2-7; 11 bases align to TRBD1. The CDR3 spans 15 residues. In germline, CDR1 is MNHEY, CDR2 SMNVEV (reference sequence). The ends lost 5 bases at V and 6 bases at J; junction bases unmatched: 9. CDR3 DNA sequence: TGTGCCAGCAGTGGCCTGGACAGGGGGCGCATCGAGCAGTACTTC. Translated, it gives CASSGLDRGRIEQYF.

The rearrangement links TRBV3-1 (or the pseudogene TRBV3-2) to TRBJ1-1; tentatively, D is TRBD1 (6 bases). Germline-derived CDR1 and CDR2 are LGHDT and YNNKEL (reference sequence). Trimming pared 7 bases from V and 7 bases from J, leaving 16 bases between. The CDR3 sequence is 13 residues long. The CDR3 sequence is CASNTGREREAFF. The DNA for the CDR3 is TGTGCCAGCAACACAGGGAGGGAGCGTGAAGCTTTCTTT.

The V and J genes are TRBV27 and TRBJ1-1; the D is unclear. The CDR3 has 15 amino acids. Trimming removed 4 bases from V and 2 bases from J, with 14 bases in between. Per the germline V gene, CDR1 is MNHEY and CDR2 is SMNVEV (reference sequence). DNA for the CDR3: TGTGCCAGCAGTTACCTCGGGATGGATAACACTGAAGCTTTCTTT. Its translation is CASSYLGMDNTEAFF.

This chain joins TRBV6-4 and TRBJ1-6, with 7 bases that match TRBD1. This CDR3 spans 17 amino acids. Germline V gene data show CDR1 as MRHNA and CDR2 as SNTAGT. V lost 0 bases and J lost 11; bases outside the gene matches: 13. CDR3 in DNA: TGTGCCAGCAGTGACTCAATGGCAGGGGCAGGGGGGACACCCCTCCACTTT. Translation gives CASSDSMAGAGGTPLHF.

V usage is TRBV29-1 and J usage is TRBJ2-7, with 14 bases identical to TRBD2. Germline CDR1 reads SQVTM; CDR2 reads ANQGSEA. V was pared by 4 bases and J by 3 bases, with 5 bases of the junction left unmatched. The CDR3 has 15 residues. Here the CDR3 DNA reads TGCAGCGTTGCCCTGGGGACTAGCGGGAGCTACGAGCAGTACTTC. It specifies CSVALGTSGSYEQYF.

The chain uses TRBV10-1 and TRBJ1-6; 7 bases match TRBD1. The CDR3 extends over 15 amino acids. Losses at the gene ends were 10 bases for V and 6 bases for J; bases not matched to a gene: 12. Germline values: CDR1 WNHNN, CDR2 SYGVQD (reference sequence). The CDR3 sequence is CANRISPGGNSPLHF. The CDR3 bases are TGCGCCAACAGAATTTCCCCAGGGGGTAATTCACCCCTCCACTTT.

J is TRBJ2-5 and V is TRBV3-1 (or the pseudogene TRBV3-2), with TRBD2 identical over 9 bases. The CDR3 has 20 residues. V shed 3 bases and J 5 bases; nucleotides not matched to a gene: 22. Germline assignment: CDR1 LGHDT and CDR2 YNNKEL (reference sequence). This CDR3 reads CASSHDLWGGGDLFSETQYF. Written as DNA, the CDR3 is TGTGCCAGCAGCCACGACCTTTGGGGCGGGGGGGATCTGTTTTCTGAGACCCAGTACTTC.

This sequence joins TRBV11-2 and TRBJ1-4, with 10 bases that match TRBD1. Germline CDR1 reads SGHAT; CDR2 reads FQNNGV. CDR3 length equals 16 residues. V was clipped by 6 bases and J by 2 bases; unmatched bases: 6. The CDR3 is CASRRDRGTTNEKLFF. CDR3 in DNA: TGTGCCAGCAGACGGGACAGGGGCACCACTAATGAAAAACTGTTTTTT.

For the CDR3, the DNA is TGTGCCAGCAGCTTGGGCAGGGTGGATCAGCCCCAGCATTTT. Translated, it gives CASSLGRVDQPQHF. The chain carries TRBV11-2 and TRBJ1-5; D is possibly TRBD1 (5 bases). Germline V gives CDR1 SGHAT, CDR2 FQNNGV. The CDR3 runs to 14 residues. V dropped 3 bases and J dropped 5 bases, with 11 bases sitting between them.

This clone has just one count. The chain joins TRBV12-5 to TRBJ1-1; 7 bases are shared with TRBD1. The V gene end was trimmed by 4 bases and the J gene end by 7 bases; junction bases not matched to a gene: 12. CDR1 and CDR2 (germline): LGHNT, FRNRAP. There are 15 residues in the CDR3. CDR3 bases: TGTGCTAGTGGTTCCCACGACAGGGCACCCCATGAAGCTTTCTTT. It yields the protein CASGSHDRAPHEAFF.

V gene TRBV5-1 combines with J gene TRBJ2-1; D ambiguous. Germline V gene lookup returns CDR1 SGHRS and CDR2 YFSETQ. This CDR3 contains 17 residues. V was trimmed by 0 bases and J by 3 bases, leaving 16 bases between them. The CDR3 loop reads CASSLALGRMIYNEQFF. The CDR3 nucleotides are TGCGCCAGCAGCTTGGCCCTTGGCAGAATGATCTACAATGAGCAGTTCTTC.

The genes are TRBV30 and TRBJ1-1; 8 bases fit TRBD1. This CDR3 has 15 amino acids. Germline V CDR1 and CDR2: GTSNPN, SVGIG (reference sequence). Germline trimming cut 1 base from V and 1 base from J; bases unmatched to any gene: 5. The CDR3 DNA follows: TGTGCCTGGAGTGACGAGGACAGGGAGAACACTGAAGCTTTCTTT. It encodes CAWSDEDRENTEAFF.

CDR3 protein: CASSASGQAGTF. The DNA of the CDR3 is TGTGCCAGCAGCGCCTCGGGACAGGCAGGAACCTTC. The J gene is TRBJ1-2, the V gene TRBV9; the match to TRBD1 covers 8 bases. The CDR3 spans 12 residues. The V gene end was trimmed by 3 bases and the J gene end by 14 bases; junction bases not matched to a gene: 9. Per germline, CDR1 SGDLS and CDR2 YYNGEE. Full variable domain (rest looked up from reference TRBV9 and TRBJ1-2): DSGVTQTPKHLITATGQRVTLRCSPRSGDLSVYWYQQSLDQGLQFLIQYYNGEERAKGNILERFSAQQFPDLHSELNLSSLELGDSALYFCASSASGQAGTFGSGTRLTVV.